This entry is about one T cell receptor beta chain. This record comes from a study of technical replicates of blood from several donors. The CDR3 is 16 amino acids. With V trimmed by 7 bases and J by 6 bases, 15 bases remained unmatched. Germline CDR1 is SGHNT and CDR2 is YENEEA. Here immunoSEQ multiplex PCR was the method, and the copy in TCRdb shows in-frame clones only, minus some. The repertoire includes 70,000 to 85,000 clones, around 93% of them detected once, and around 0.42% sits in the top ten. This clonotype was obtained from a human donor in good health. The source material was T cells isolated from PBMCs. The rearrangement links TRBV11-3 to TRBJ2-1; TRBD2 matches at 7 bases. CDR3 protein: CASTPPLAAFANEQFF. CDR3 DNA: TGTGCCAGCACCCCTCCTCTAGCGGCCTTCGCCAATGAGCAGTTCTTC.